The rows below give T cell receptor beta chains drawn from one sample of a study of T cells in pancreatic ductal adenocarcinoma. Measured with immunoSEQ multiplex PCR; TCRdb has only the in-frame clones, and not every one. The table shows 85,000 to 120,000 clones, with more than 90% occurring only once. The sample taken for sequencing was PBMCs. Receptors were obtained from a human donor with pancreatic ductal adenocarcinoma. The CDR3 runs from the conserved cysteine through the conserved F or W. A D gene is named only where the DNA matches it firmly. The size field is filled for only some rows; it gives once, few, many or a size class.

D gene	clone size	CDR3 length	V gene	J gene	CDR3 DNA	CDR3 protein
NA	NA	13	TRBV30	TRBJ2-5	TGTGCCTGGAGTGTAAGGGGTTGGGAGACCCAGTACTTC	CAWSVRGWETQYF
NA	NA	12	TRBV2	TRBJ1-2	TGTGCCAGCGGACAGAACGACGGTGGCTACACCTTC	CASGQNDGGYTF
NA	NA	17	TRBV7-2	TRBJ2-7	TGTGCCAGCAGCTTAGGGCTTGGGGGAGGGGGGATGTACGAGCAGTACTTC	CASSLGLGGGGMYEQYF
NA	once	18	TRBV12-5	TRBJ2-5	TGTGCTACCCGACAGGAGCCTATGAAAAAGGTTCTCCAAGAGACCCAGTACTTC	CATRQEPMKKVLQETQYF
TRBD1	NA	12	TRBV5-6	TRBJ2-7	TGTGCCAGCAGCGGAACAGGGGGCGAGCAGTACTTC	CASSGTGGEQYF
NA	NA	14	TRBV19	TRBJ2-2	TGTGCCAGTAGTATTGCGGGTAACACCGGGGAGCTGTTTTTT	CASSIAGNTGELFF
TRBD2	NA	16	TRBV11-3	TRBJ2-1	TGTGCCAGCAGCTTACATAACACCGGGACTAGTAAGATTAAGTTCTTC	CASSLHNTGTSKIKFF
NA	NA	14	TRBV6-1	TRBJ2-1	TGTGCCGCCCAACGGGACTTCTCGAGCGGTGAGCAGTTCTTC	CAAQRDFSSGEQFF
NA	NA	15	TRBV6-5	TRBJ1-2	TGTGCCAGCAGTACCTATTTGGGGGAGGGCTATGGCTACACCTTC	CASSTYLGEGYGYTF
TRBD2	NA	16	TRBV28	TRBJ2-5	TGTGCCAGCAGTCCCCGGAAAGCGGGAGGGTTAGAGACCCAGTACTTC	CASSPRKAGGLETQYF
NA	NA	13	TRBV30	TRBJ1-2	TGTGCCTGGAGTCCTCAGGGAAGAGCTGGCTACACCTTC	CAWSPQGRAGYTF